This passage covers 14 T cell receptor beta chains from one sample sequenced in a study of cytomegalovirus exposure and HLA in healthy donors. PCR involved 60 Vbeta and 13 Jbeta primers. TCRdb's table, derived via immunoSEQ multiplex PCR, lists solely in-frame clones and lacks some. The data hold over 110,000 clones, with about four fifths observed a single time. Input material: PBMCs. The receptors here all came from a man aged 40-49 years in good health and CMV-seronegative.

V and J are TRBV19 and TRBJ1-1; no reliable D call. Per germline, CDR1 LNHDA and CDR2 SQIVND (reference sequence). Trimming took 4 bases from V and 0 from J, leaving 18 bases between them. The CDR3 totals 17 residues. CDR3 protein: CASSNGLRRTMNTEAFF. CDR3 nucleotide sequence: TGTGCCAGTAGTAACGGCTTGCGACGGACTATGAACACTGAAGCTTTCTTT.

The chain couples TRBV7-2 to TRBJ2-3, with a weak D call TRBD1 (6 bases). CDR1 and CDR2 (germline): SGHTA, FQGNSA. V lost 4 bases and J lost 3, with 14 bases in between. This CDR3 is 15 amino acids long. The CDR3 nucleotides are TGTGCCAGCAGCTCCCTCCCGCAGGGGACAGATACGCAGTATTTT. Amino acids: CASSSLPQGTDTQYF.

V and J are TRBV27 and TRBJ1-1; the D is unclear. The CDR3 covers 13 residues. Germline V gene lookup returns CDR1 MNHEY and CDR2 SMNVEV (reference sequence). Trimming stripped 3 bases from V and 4 bases from J, with 9 bases between. CDR3 sequence reads: CASSLYGSTEAFF. CDR3 nucleotides: TGTGCCAGCAGTTTGTATGGGAGCACTGAAGCTTTCTTT.

The rearrangement joins TRBV4-3 to TRBJ1-5; perhaps TRBD1 as D (6 bases). This CDR3 is built from 15 residues. The germline CDR1 and CDR2 sequences are LGHNA and YSLEER. V lost 0 bases and J 5 bases, leaving 11 bases between the germline ends. This CDR3 is CASSQDFGGHQPQHF. The CDR3 nucleotides read TGCGCCAGCAGCCAAGATTTCGGGGGGCATCAGCCCCAGCATTTT.

V and J are TRBV6-5 and TRBJ1-3; TRBD1 is a possible D gene (6 bases). The V gene's germline CDR1 is MNHEY and CDR2 SVGAGI. The CDR3 has 16 residues. V lost 0 bases and J lost 4, with 13 bases in between. The CDR3 bases are TGTGCCAGCAGTTACTCGTACAGGGTGAAAGGAAACACCATATATTTT. The encoded protein is CASSYSYRVKGNTIYF.

V and J are TRBV7-9 and TRBJ1-4; 10 nucleotides align to TRBD1. Germline lookup yields CDR1 SEHNR and CDR2 FQNEAQ (reference sequence). J gave up 0 bases and V 4 bases, and 11 bases lay outside the gene matches. The CDR3 is 19 residues long. For the CDR3, the DNA is TGTGCCAGCAGCTCCAACCGAAAGGACAGGGGGACAACTAATGAAAAACTGTTTTTT. Amino acids: CASSSNRKDRGTTNEKLFF.

The J gene is TRBJ2-7, the V gene TRBV11-3; D possibly corresponds to TRBD2 (5 bases). The germline CDR1 and CDR2 sequences are SGHNT and YENEEA. The germline V and J ends were trimmed by 3 bases and 2 bases, with 17 bases remaining between them. This CDR3 has 16 residues. The CDR3 nucleotides read TGTGCCAGCAGCTTTGTATTTAGACTACCTACCTACGAGCAGTACTTC. Its translation: CASSFVFRLPTYEQYF.

J is TRBJ1-1 and V is TRBV9; D remains ambiguous. V was pared by 6 bases and J by 3 bases, with 15 bases between. The CDR3 contains 14 residues. Germline lookup yields CDR1 SGDLS and CDR2 YYNGEE. In nucleotides, the CDR3 is TGTGCCAGCAATGGGCCTAATTGGGACACTGAAGCTTTCTTT. Amino acids: CASNGPNWDTEAFF.

This sequence joins TRBV2 and TRBJ1-2, with 8 bases identical to TRBD1. The CDR3 runs 13 residues. V shed 6 bases, J shed 8 bases, and the junction held 8 bases outside the gene matches. Germline loops: CDR1 SNHLY, CDR2 FYNNEI. The CDR3 protein is CASSMDRVEGYTF. The CDR3 DNA sequence: TGTGCCAGCAGCATGGACAGGGTGGAGGGCTACACCTTC.

This chain uses TRBV7-6 with TRBJ2-7, with 11 bases identical to TRBD1. V lost 3 bases and J lost 5; bases outside the gene matches: 6. The germline CDR1 and CDR2 sequences are SGHVS and FNYEAQ. This CDR3 is 15 amino acids long. The CDR3 sequence: CASSLRTGGIHEQYF. For the CDR3, the DNA is TGTGCCAGCAGCTTGAGGACAGGGGGCATCCACGAGCAGTACTTC.

The chain combines TRBV5-1 with TRBJ1-6, with 7 bases matching TRBD1. The germline CDR1 and CDR2 sequences are SGHRS and YFSETQ. The CDR3 runs 15 residues. V dropped 1 base and J dropped 5; count of bases not matched to a gene: 3. The CDR3 DNA reads as TGCGCCAGCAGCTTGATGACAGGGAATAATTCACCCCTCCACTTT. Translating gives CASSLMTGNNSPLHF.

The chain recombines TRBV5-6 with TRBJ2-7, with D possibly being TRBD2 (5 bases). The CDR3 length is 15 residues. V was cut by 6 bases and J by 6 bases, with 22 bases left in between. Germline CDR1 reads SGHDT; CDR2 reads YYEEEE. CDR3 DNA: TGTGCCAGCACCCGGGGAAGTGTAGTTCTAAGCGAGCAGTACTTC. Its protein product is CASTRGSVVLSEQYF.

CDR3 protein: CASSGGTGLNEKLFF. CDR3 bases: TGTGCCAGCAGCGGAGGGACAGGCCTTAATGAAAAACTGTTTTTT. V and J are TRBV5-4 and TRBJ1-4, with 8 bases aligning to TRBD1. Germline CDR1 and CDR2: SGHNT and YYREEE (reference sequence). With 4 bases clipped from V and 4 bases from J, the junction kept 6 bases outside the gene matches. The CDR3 length is 15 residues.

The V and J genes are TRBV5-1 and TRBJ1-1; 10 nucleotides line up with TRBD1. V dropped 0 bases and J dropped 5; count of bases not matched to a gene: 4. Germline values: CDR1 SGHRS, CDR2 YFSETQ. The CDR3 is made up of 15 amino acids. CDR3 nucleotides: TGCGCCAGCAGCTTGGTGACAGGGGGCGCGACTGAAGCTTTCTTT. Translating gives CASSLVTGGATEAFF.